The 9 T cell receptor beta chains below were found in one sample sequenced in a study of T-cell memory formation after mild COVID-19. TCRdb redid the calling of the 5' RACE reads with MiXCR, one entry per CDR3 protein. This sample has 540,000 or so distinct CDR3 sequences, with roughly 21% found just once. Sequenced material: PBMCs or a T cell subset sorted from them (not recorded which). The receptors here all came from an adult woman who had mild COVID-19 (a few samples of this study predate the infection). Cell type and time point are not known.

As DNA, the CDR3 is TGTGCCAGCAGCCCTGGACAGGGGAGACGAGCTTTCTTT. Translation: CASSPGQGRRAFF. The gene calls are TRBV12-3 or TRBV12-4 and TRBJ1-1; TRBD1 agrees at 9 bases. Trimming cost V 6 bases and J 10 bases; bases outside gene matches: 9. This CDR3 contains 13 residues.

V and J are TRBV4-1 and TRBJ2-7, with 10 bases aligning to TRBD2. Germline V CDR1 and CDR2: MGHRA, YSYEKL. This CDR3 spans 18 amino acids. V lost 1 base and J lost 4; bases outside the gene matches: 13. The CDR3 reads CASSQGPSGSWVGYEQYF. CDR3 DNA: TGCGCCAGCAGCCAAGGACCTAGCGGGAGTTGGGTGGGATACGAGCAGTACTTC.

This chain joins TRBV11-2 and TRBJ2-5, with 9 bases aligning to TRBD2. The CDR3 extends over 14 amino acids. V dropped 8 bases and J dropped 4; count of bases not matched to a gene: 8. Looked up from germline, CDR1 is SGHAT and CDR2 is FQNNGV. CDR3 in amino acids: CASSAGGPPETQYF. CDR3 DNA: TGTGCCAGCTCGGCGGGAGGGCCCCCAGAGACCCAGTACTTC.

This clonotype was recorded many times. This chain uses TRBV7-2 with TRBJ2-2, with D maybe TRBD1 (5 bases). The CDR3 extends over 16 amino acids. V was pared by 2 bases and J by 4 bases, with 14 bases between. Germline CDR1 reads SGHTA; CDR2 reads FQGNSA. The CDR3 DNA is TGTGCCAGCAGCTTAACAGGCCCGACCTCCACCGGGGAGCTGTTTTTT. Translation gives CASSLTGPTSTGELFF.

The V call is TRBV20-1, the J call TRBJ1-2; D may be TRBD1 (6 bases). Trimming removed 4 bases at V and 7 bases at J, with 16 bases between. CDR1 is DFQATT and CDR2 is SNEGSKA in the germline V gene (reference sequence). This CDR3 comprises 13 residues. CDR3 amino acids: CSAKRQQGSGYTF. In nucleotides, the CDR3 is TGCAGTGCTAAGAGGCAACAGGGTAGTGGCTACACCTTC.

The V gene is TRBV13, the J gene TRBJ2-2; TRBD2 agrees at 11 bases. The ends lost 6 bases at V and 4 bases at J; junction bases unmatched: 7. Per germline, CDR1 PRHDT and CDR2 FYEKMQ (reference sequence). This CDR3 spans 16 amino acids. CDR3: CASSHPGLAATGELFF. The CDR3 nucleotides read TGTGCCAGCAGTCATCCGGGACTAGCGGCCACCGGGGAGCTGTTTTTT.

This clonotype was seen a few times. The V and J genes are TRBV20-1 and TRBJ2-7; possibly TRBD2 for D (6 bases). In germline, CDR1 is DFQATT, CDR2 SNEGSKA (reference sequence). Trimming stripped 3 bases from V and 3 bases from J, with 15 bases between. There are 14 residues in the CDR3. The CDR3 reads CSASRSSANYEQYF. Here the CDR3 DNA reads TGCAGTGCTAGTCGGTCTAGCGCCAACTACGAGCAGTACTTC.

This clonotype has just a few counts. This chain's CDR3 is CASRPNRAVGGYTF. The CDR3 coding sequence is TGTGCCAGCAGACCGAACAGGGCGGTCGGGGGCTACACCTTC. The chain links TRBV3-1 to TRBJ1-2; D perhaps matches TRBD1 (6 bases). Per the germline V gene, CDR1 is LGHDT and CDR2 is YNNKEL (reference sequence). The ends were cut back, 6 bases at V and 8 bases at J, with 19 bases in the middle. The CDR3 contains 14 residues.

This clonotype showed up just once. The chain uses TRBV5-1 and TRBJ2-3; TRBD2 matches at 11 bases. The CDR3 has 16 residues. With V trimmed by 4 bases and J by 5 bases, 9 bases remained unmatched. Germline lookup yields CDR1 SGHRS and CDR2 YFSETQ. CDR3 sequence reads: CASSQLSGGAVDTQYF. The CDR3 DNA sequence: TGCGCCAGCAGCCAACTTAGCGGGGGGGCAGTAGATACGCAGTATTTT.